Listed here are 28 T cell receptor beta chains from one sample, sequenced in a study of T cell responses to AZD1222 COVID-19 vaccine. Assay used: immunoSEQ multiplex PCR; TCRdb lists only in-frame clones, some missing. Found here are 150,000 to 200,000 clones, 80% to 95% of them singletons; the top ten hold roughly 1%. The sample was peripheral blood, taken 28 days after the second AZD1222 dose. The receptors shown here come from an adult who received the AZD1222 COVID-19 vaccine.

The chain couples TRBV5-1 to TRBJ1-1, with TRBD1 as a possible D gene (5 bases). Trimming shortened V by 4 bases and J by 4 bases, and 17 bases separated the two germline ends. This CDR3 contains 15 residues. The germline CDR1 and CDR2 sequences are SGHRS and YFSETQ. As DNA, the CDR3 is TGCGCCAGCAGCCTCTCCGGGACGGGTAGCACTGAAGCTTTCTTT. Its translation is CASSLSGTGSTEAFF.

The rearrangement uses TRBV18 and TRBJ1-1; 7 nucleotides align to TRBD1. This CDR3 contains 14 residues. Germline V gene data show CDR1 as KGHSH and CDR2 as LQKENI. The J segment lost 5 bases and the V segment lost 3 bases, leaving 6 bases of the junction unmatched. CDR3 loop: CASSPIGGETEAFF. The CDR3 DNA sequence: TGTGCCAGCTCACCGATAGGGGGCGAGACTGAAGCTTTCTTT. Full variable domain (missing parts from reference TRBV18 and TRBJ1-1): NAGVMQNPRHLVRRRGQEARLRCSPMKGHSHVYWYRQLPEEGLKFMVYLQKENIIDESGMPKERFSAEFPKEGPSILRIQQVVRGDSAAYFCASSPIGGETEAFFGQGTRLTVV.

This sequence joins TRBV5-6 and TRBJ2-7, with 9 bases fitting TRBD2. Losses at the gene ends were 2 bases for V and 0 bases for J; bases not matched to a gene: 3. CDR1 is SGHDT and CDR2 is YYEEEE in the germline V gene. The CDR3 is 15 residues long. Here the CDR3 reads CASSFGGGASYEQYF. DNA of the CDR3: TGTGCCAGCAGCTTTGGCGGGGGGGCCTCCTACGAGCAGTACTTC.

The V gene is TRBV5-1, the J gene TRBJ1-1; TRBD1 might be the D (6 bases). Germline assignment: CDR1 SGHRS and CDR2 YFSETQ. Between the trimmed V and J ends, which lost 5 bases and 0 bases, there was a span of 11 bases. The CDR3 is made up of 14 amino acids. The CDR3 DNA is TGCGCCAGCAGGAGGGGGTCGGTGAACACTGAAGCTTTCTTT. Its protein is CASRRGSVNTEAFF.

CDR3 DNA: TGTGCCAGCACCTTAACTAGCGGGGGAGTAGGGACCCAGTACTTC. This gives the protein CASTLTSGGVGTQYF. The chain has TRBV28 and TRBJ2-5; 11 positions match TRBD2. The germline gives CDR1 MDHEN, CDR2 SYDVKM. Unmatched junction bases numbered 11, after V lost 7 bases and J lost 7 bases. CDR3 length: 15 amino acids.

The J gene is TRBJ1-5, the V gene TRBV19, with 11 bases matching TRBD1. Germline V lookup: CDR1 LNHDA, CDR2 SQIVND (reference sequence). CDR3 length: 15 residues. The trim removed 4 bases at V and 7 bases at J, leaving 6 bases unmatched. The CDR3 nucleotides read TGTGCCAGTAGTAGATGGGGACAGGGGGAACAGCCCCAGCATTTT. Protein sequence: CASSRWGQGEQPQHF. Complete variable domain (other parts from reference TRBV19 and TRBJ1-5): DGGITQSPKYLFRKEGQNVTLSCEQNLNHDAMYWYRQDPGQGLRLIYYSQIVNDFQKGDIAEGYSVSREKKESFPLTVTSAQKNPTAFYLCASSRWGQGEQPQHFGDGTRLSIL.

The genes are TRBV4-2 and TRBJ2-5; 13 nucleotides agree with TRBD2. V gave up 4 bases and J gave up 6 bases; unmatched junction bases: 11. The V gene's germline CDR1 is LGHNA and CDR2 YNFKEQ. The CDR3 spans 17 residues. In DNA, the CDR3 is TGTGCCAGCAGCCTTAGGACTAGCGGGGGCCCGGGGAAGACCCAGTACTTC. Protein: CASSLRTSGGPGKTQYF.

The chain combines TRBV6-1 with TRBJ1-1; D is unclear. V lost 1 base and J 4 bases, leaving 10 bases between the germline ends. The germline gives CDR1 MNHNS, CDR2 SASEGT. This CDR3 region has 14 residues. The CDR3 is CASSEGWRGTEAFF. The CDR3 bases are TGTGCCAGCAGTGAAGGTTGGCGTGGCACTGAAGCTTTCTTT.

The genes are TRBV7-2 and TRBJ1-2, with 9 bases lining up with TRBD1. With V trimmed by 4 bases and J by 7 bases, 7 bases remained unmatched. This CDR3 region has 14 residues. Germline loops: CDR1 SGHTA, CDR2 FQGNSA. This chain's CDR3 is CASSWGQGALGYTF. For the CDR3, the DNA is TGTGCCAGCAGCTGGGGACAGGGAGCCCTTGGCTACACCTTC.

The chain has TRBV13 and TRBJ1-6, with D unclear. The germline V gene has CDR1 PRHDT and CDR2 FYEKMQ (reference sequence). This CDR3 region has 17 residues. Trimming removed 5 bases at V and 3 bases at J, with 17 bases between. For the CDR3, the DNA is TGTGCCAGCAGCCCTCTAAACGCCGATTTCTATAATTCACCCCTCCACTTT. Translation gives CASSPLNADFYNSPLHF.

The V call is TRBV5-6, the J call TRBJ1-5; 8 bases fit TRBD1. V gave up 2 bases and J gave up 2 bases; unmatched junction bases: 6. Germline V gene data show CDR1 as SGHDT and CDR2 as YYEEEE. The CDR3 covers 16 residues. This chain's CDR3 is CASSFRGTGGNQPQHF. The CDR3 DNA sequence: TGTGCCAGCAGCTTCCGCGGGACAGGCGGCAATCAGCCCCAGCATTTT.

The chain couples TRBV4-3 to TRBJ2-1; no clear D gene. Germline loops: CDR1 LGHNA, CDR2 YSLEER. Trimming took off 3 bases at V and 1 base at J, with 13 bases between the two ends. The CDR3 totals 16 residues. In DNA, the CDR3 is TGCGCCAGCAGCCATCTAACAGAGACATCCTACAATGAGCAGTTCTTC. Translating gives CASSHLTETSYNEQFF.

The V gene is TRBV19, the J gene TRBJ1-5; D perhaps matches TRBD1 (5 bases). From germline, CDR1 is LNHDA and CDR2 SQIVND (reference sequence). V lost 4 bases, J lost 1 base, and 11 bases lay in between. The CDR3 spans 15 residues. CDR3 DNA: TGTGCCAGTAGTAAGGGCCGGGGGAGCAATCAGCCCCAGCATTTT. Protein product: CASSKGRGSNQPQHF.

The CDR3 coding sequence is TGTGCCAGCAGCTTATCGGGCTCCTACAATGAGCAGTTCTTC. Translation gives CASSLSGSYNEQFF. V is TRBV7-6 and J is TRBJ2-1, with D hard to call. V lost 2 bases to trimming and J lost 0 bases, with 5 bases between them. The CDR3 loop spans 14 amino acids. The germline CDR1 and CDR2 sequences are SGHVS and FNYEAQ.

The J gene is TRBJ1-5, the V gene TRBV9; D possibly corresponds to TRBD1 (5 bases). The CDR3 consists of 16 residues. Looked up from germline, CDR1 is SGDLS and CDR2 is YYNGEE. Trimming took off 4 bases at V and 0 bases at J, with 14 bases between the two ends. CDR3 amino acids: CASSPGGVNSNQPQHF. DNA of the CDR3: TGTGCCAGCAGCCCCGGAGGGGTTAATAGCAATCAGCCCCAGCATTTT.

This clone has a single count. The chain carries TRBV7-8 and TRBJ1-1, with a possible D match to TRBD1 (5 bases). V was trimmed by 2 bases and J by 4 bases, leaving 11 bases between them. Germline lookup yields CDR1 SGHVS and CDR2 FQNEAQ. The CDR3 loop spans 14 amino acids. The CDR3, as DNA: TGTGCCAGCAGCTTAATTGGGGCCGCCACTGAAGCTTTCTTT. Its protein product is CASSLIGAATEAFF.

The chain carries TRBV7-6 and TRBJ1-1; D is ambiguous. Trimming cost V 3 bases and J 3 bases, with 14 bases left between them. The CDR3 is made up of 15 amino acids. Germline V gene lookup returns CDR1 SGHVS and CDR2 FNYEAQ. CDR3: CASSLVGIMDTEAFF. CDR3 sequence (DNA): TGTGCCAGCAGCTTGGTGGGGATAATGGACACTGAAGCTTTCTTT.

The genes are TRBV19 and TRBJ1-1; D gene ambiguous. Per the germline V gene, CDR1 is LNHDA and CDR2 is SQIVND (reference sequence). The CDR3 length is 14 residues. V dropped 2 bases and J dropped 8 bases, with 15 bases sitting between them. CDR3 in DNA: TGTGCCAGTAGTATAATTTTTGGGATGGGCGAAGCTTTCTTT. This codes for CASSIIFGMGEAFF. Together with reference TRBV19 and TRBJ1-1, the CDR3 gives the full variable domain: DGGITQSPKYLFRKEGQNVTLSCEQNLNHDAMYWYRQDPGQGLRLIYYSQIVNDFQKGDIAEGYSVSREKKESFPLTVTSAQKNPTAFYLCASSIIFGMGEAFFGQGTRLTVV.

The genes are TRBV12-3 or TRBV12-4 and TRBJ1-1; the D is unclear. Trimming cost V 10 bases and J 1 base, with 13 bases left between them. There are 13 residues in the CDR3. In nucleotides, the CDR3 is TGTGCCACCCAACCCCCGGGGAACACTGAAGCTTTCTTT. Its protein product is CATQPPGNTEAFF.

The CDR3 DNA follows: TGTGCCAGCAGTTTAATAAGTAATGAAAAACTGTTTTTT. It encodes CASSLISNEKLFF. V and J are TRBV28 and TRBJ1-4, with D unclear. V was shortened by 2 bases and J by 4 bases, with 5 bases between the two germline ends. From germline, CDR1 is MDHEN and CDR2 SYDVKM. There are 13 residues in the CDR3.

The genes are TRBV4-3 and TRBJ1-6; no reliable D call. Germline V gene data show CDR1 as LGHNA and CDR2 as YSLEER. The CDR3 is 14 amino acids. Trimming took 1 base from V and 10 from J, leaving 11 bases between them. The CDR3 DNA reads as TGCGCCAGCAGCCAAGTTGTACGGGAGTCACCCCTCCACTTT. As protein: CASSQVVRESPLHF.

This clone was recorded only once. This chain links TRBV9 with TRBJ2-5; D might be TRBD1 (6 bases). Germline V gene sequence: CDR1 SGDLS, CDR2 YYNGEE. CDR3 length: 16 amino acids. Trimming cost V 0 bases and J 0 bases, with 12 bases left between them. The CDR3 DNA is TGTGCCAGCAGCGTAGCAGGGACACAGTACCAAGAGACCCAGTACTTC. Protein: CASSVAGTQYQETQYF.

This chain uses TRBV6-5 with TRBJ1-1, with TRBD1 matching 8 bases. The CDR3 has 13 amino acids. The J segment lost 6 bases and the V segment lost 8 bases, leaving 8 bases of the junction unmatched. Germline CDR1 reads MNHEY; CDR2 reads SVGAGI. Written as DNA, the CDR3 is TGTGCCAGCCTGGACAGGGTAGGCCCTGAAGCTTTCTTT. It specifies CASLDRVGPEAFF.

The V gene is TRBV5-1, the J gene TRBJ2-1; D is perhaps TRBD1 (5 bases). Trimming removed 4 bases at V and 15 bases at J, with 20 bases between. CDR1 and CDR2 from the germline V gene are SGHRS and YFSETQ. The CDR3 sequence is 13 residues long. CDR3 loop: CASSLTAYSRGFF. The CDR3 region has the DNA TGCGCCAGCAGCCTTACCGCCTATTCTAGGGGGTTCTTC.

This sequence joins TRBV12-5 and TRBJ1-1; unclear D gene. The CDR3 is 15 amino acids. Germline V gene sequence: CDR1 LGHNT, CDR2 FRNRAP. V was trimmed by 0 bases and J by 4 bases, leaving 12 bases between them. The DNA for the CDR3 is TGTGCTAGTGGTTTGGTAGTAGGCGGGGTCACTGAAGCTTTCTTT. It yields the protein CASGLVVGGVTEAFF.

The chain carries TRBV25-1 and TRBJ1-1, with unresolved D. V shed 4 bases and J shed 1 base, with 4 bases lying between them. The germline CDR1 and CDR2 sequences are MGHDK and SYGVNS. There are 12 residues in the CDR3. CDR3 nucleotide sequence: TGTGCCAGCAGTGTGGAGAACACTGAAGCTTTCTTT. Its translation is CASSVENTEAFF.

The V gene is TRBV7-9, the J gene TRBJ1-2; 8 bases are a match to TRBD1. Germline CDR1 and CDR2: SEHNR and FQNEAQ (reference sequence). The CDR3 has 15 amino acids. Trimming took 5 bases from V and 2 from J; bases not matched to a gene: 7. The CDR3 spells CASSIRQGRNYGYTF. In nucleotides, the CDR3 is TGTGCCAGCAGCATCAGACAGGGGCGAAACTATGGCTACACCTTC.

The chain links TRBV18 to TRBJ2-3; D may match TRBD1 or TRBD2 (5 bases each). CDR1 is KGHSH and CDR2 is LQKENI in the germline V gene. The CDR3 contains 14 residues. The V end was cut by 3 bases, the J end by 6 bases, with 13 bases between. The CDR3 sequence is CASSPGRGLDTQYF. In DNA form, the CDR3 reads TGTGCCAGCTCACCGGGACGAGGGTTGGATACGCAGTATTTT.